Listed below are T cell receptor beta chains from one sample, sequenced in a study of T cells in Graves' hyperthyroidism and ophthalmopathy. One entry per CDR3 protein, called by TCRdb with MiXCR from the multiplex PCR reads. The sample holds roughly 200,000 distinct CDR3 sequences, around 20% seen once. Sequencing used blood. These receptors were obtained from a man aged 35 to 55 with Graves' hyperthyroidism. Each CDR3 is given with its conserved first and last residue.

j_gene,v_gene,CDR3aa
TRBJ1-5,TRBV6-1,CASTSGGYQPQHF
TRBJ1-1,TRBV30,CAWKEDRRLNTEAFF
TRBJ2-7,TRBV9,CASSLWDGWGEQYF
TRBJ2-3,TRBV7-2,CASSFPTGVSSDTQYF
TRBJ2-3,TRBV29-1,CSVEGQTRATDTQYF
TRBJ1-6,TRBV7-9,CASSPLNSPLHF
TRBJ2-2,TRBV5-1,CASSLGHTGELFF
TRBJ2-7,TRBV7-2,CASSLGPGTTYEQYF
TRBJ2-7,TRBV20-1,CSARAFDGYEQYF
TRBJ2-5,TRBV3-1,CASSPPGTAKETQYF
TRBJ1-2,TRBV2,CASSEGVTNYGYTF
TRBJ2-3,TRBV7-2,CASRAGGGDTQYF
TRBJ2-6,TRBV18,CASSPGSGANVLTF
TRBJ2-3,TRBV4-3,CASSRQGRSSTDTQYF
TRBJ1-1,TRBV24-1,CATKDVDHPRAFF
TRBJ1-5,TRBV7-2,CASSLRRGVSQPQHF
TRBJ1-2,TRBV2,CASSEARQQPYGYTF
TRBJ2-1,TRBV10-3,CAIVRDTRRDEQFF
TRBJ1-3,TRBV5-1,CASSLGQGGLSGNTIYF
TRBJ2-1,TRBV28,CASSPMDRTYNEQFF
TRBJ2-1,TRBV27,CASSFKVAGASYNEQFF